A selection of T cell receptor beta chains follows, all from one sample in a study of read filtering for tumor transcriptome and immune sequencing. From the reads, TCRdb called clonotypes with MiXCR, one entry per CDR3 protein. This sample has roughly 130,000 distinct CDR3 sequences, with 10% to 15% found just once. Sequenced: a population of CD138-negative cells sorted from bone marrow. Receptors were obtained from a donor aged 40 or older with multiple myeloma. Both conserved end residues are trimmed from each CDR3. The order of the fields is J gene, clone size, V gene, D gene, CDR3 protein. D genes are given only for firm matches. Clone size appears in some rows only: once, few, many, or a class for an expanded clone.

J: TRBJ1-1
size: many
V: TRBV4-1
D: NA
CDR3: ASSQEAQGRIRNTEAF

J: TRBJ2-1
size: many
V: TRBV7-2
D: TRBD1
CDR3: ASSLGGTGAYNEQF

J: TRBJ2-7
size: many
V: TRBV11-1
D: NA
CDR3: ASSLETDSYEQY

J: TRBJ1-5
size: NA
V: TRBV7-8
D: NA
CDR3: ASSGQLYSNQPQH

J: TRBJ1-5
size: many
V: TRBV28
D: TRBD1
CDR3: ASSPGQGGGPQH

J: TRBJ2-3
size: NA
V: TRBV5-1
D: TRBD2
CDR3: ASSLDAGGQSDTQY

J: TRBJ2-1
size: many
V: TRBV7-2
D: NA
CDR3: ASSLAPGAINEQF

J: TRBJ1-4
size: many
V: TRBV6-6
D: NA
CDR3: ASSYDGGNFEKLF

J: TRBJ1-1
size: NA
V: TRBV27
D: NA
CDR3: ASSKGGRGSGEAF

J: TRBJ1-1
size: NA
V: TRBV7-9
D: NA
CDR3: ASHQVNTEAF

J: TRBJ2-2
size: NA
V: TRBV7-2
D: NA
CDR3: ASSLRQPDTGELF

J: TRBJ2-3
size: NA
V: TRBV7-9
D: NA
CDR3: ASSPEVGTDTQY

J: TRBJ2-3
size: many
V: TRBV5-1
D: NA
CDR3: ASSLGNRNTDTQY

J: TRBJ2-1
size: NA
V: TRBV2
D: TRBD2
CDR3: ASSETSGSGGEQF

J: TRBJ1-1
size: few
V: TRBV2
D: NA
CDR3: ASSERQVTEAF

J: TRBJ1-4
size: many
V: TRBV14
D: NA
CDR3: ASSHTGRTNEKLF

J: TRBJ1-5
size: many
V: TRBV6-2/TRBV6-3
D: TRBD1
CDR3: ASSSLGDRGNQPQH

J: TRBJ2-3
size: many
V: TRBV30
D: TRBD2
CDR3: AWSVALAGVDAQY

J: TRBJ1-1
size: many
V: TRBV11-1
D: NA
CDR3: ASSFLRENTEAF

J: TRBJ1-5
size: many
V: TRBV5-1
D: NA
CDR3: ASTTRVYNQPQH

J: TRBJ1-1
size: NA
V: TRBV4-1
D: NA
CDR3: ASSQGRIGRHMNTEAF

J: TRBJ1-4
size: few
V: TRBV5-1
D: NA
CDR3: ASSYTDGLNEKLF